A selection of T cell receptor beta chains follows, all from one sample in a study of CD8 T cells in ankylosing spondylitis. TCRdb itself ran the 5' RACE reads through MiXCR, one entry per CDR3 protein. The sample carries some 140,000 distinct CDR3 sequences, about 7% recorded once. Sequenced material: blood, either unsorted or a sorted T cell fraction (not recorded which). Source of these receptors: a female donor with ankylosing spondylitis or in good health (not recorded which). Both conserved end residues are part of each CDR3. D genes are given only for firm matches. Rows may omit the clone size; those that give it use once, few, many or a size class.

abundance | j_gene | v_gene | d_gene | CDR3aa | CDR3nt
few | TRBJ1-5 | TRBV20-1 | - | CSARGTAFQPQHF | TGCAGTGCTAGAGGCACCGCCTTTCAGCCCCAGCATTTT
many | TRBJ1-1 | TRBV3-1 | - | CASSQAIYTEAFF | TGTGCCAGCAGCCAAGCTATCTACACTGAAGCTTTCTTT
many | TRBJ1-3 | TRBV3-1 | - | CASSQGEGNTIYF | TGTGCCAGCAGCCAGGGGGAAGGAAACACCATATATTTT
many | TRBJ1-2 | TRBV20-1 | - | CSAPTQNYGYTF | TGCAGTGCTCCGACACAGAACTATGGCTACACCTTC
many | TRBJ2-7 | TRBV4-3 | - | CASSQDILSSYEQYF | TGCGCCAGCAGCCAAGATATACTTAGCTCCTACGAGCAGTACTTC
many | TRBJ2-7 | TRBV5-1 | TRBD1 | CASSLQGVDGYEQYF | TGCGCCAGCAGCTTACAGGGGGTCGATGGATACGAGCAGTACTTC
many | TRBJ1-1 | TRBV5-1 | - | CASSLNGQRNTEAFF | TGCGCCAGCAGCTTGAACGGGCAGCGGAACACTGAAGCTTTCTTT
many | TRBJ2-3 | TRBV12-3/TRBV12-4 | - | CASSLWGTDTQYF | TGTGCCAGCAGTTTATGGGGCACAGATACGCAGTATTTT
many | TRBJ2-1 | TRBV4-3 | TRBD2 | CASSRGLAGAYNEQFF | TGCGCCAGCAGCCGCGGACTAGCGGGAGCATACAATGAGCAGTTCTTC
many | TRBJ2-2 | TRBV28 | - | CASSSPGTGPGGELFF | TGTGCCAGCAGTTCCCCAGGGACGGGTCCGGGCGGGGAGCTGTTTTTT
many | TRBJ2-2 | TRBV12-3/TRBV12-4 | TRBD1 | CASSHYGTVTTNTGELFF | TGTGCCAGCAGTCACTATGGGACAGTTACTACGAACACCGGGGAGCTGTTTTTT
few | TRBJ1-3 | TRBV7-9 | - | CASSSTGTAGNTIYF | TGTGCCAGCAGCTCTACGGGAACGGCTGGAAACACCATATATTTT
many | TRBJ2-1 | TRBV7-8 | - | CASSPRGLGNEQFF | TGTGCCAGCAGCCCCCGAGGGTTAGGGAATGAGCAGTTCTTC
many | TRBJ1-6 | TRBV4-2 | - | CASSPQGPVGNSPLHF | TGTGCCAGCAGCCCCCAGGGGCCTGTCGGTAATTCACCCCTCCACTTT
many | TRBJ2-3 | TRBV7-2 | TRBD2 | CASSLSSSGSTDTQYF | TGTGCCAGCAGCTTATCGTCTAGCGGAAGCACAGATACGCAGTATTTT
many | TRBJ1-4 | TRBV7-2 | - | CASSPGGQDREKLFF | TGTGCCAGCAGCCCGGGGGGGCAGGATCGGGAAAAACTGTTTTTT
many | TRBJ2-2 | TRBV6-6 | - | CASSYPQSGELFF | TGTGCCAGCAGTTACCCGCAGTCCGGGGAGCTGTTTTTT
many | TRBJ1-4 | TRBV6-1 | - | CASKNVHVNEKLFF | TGTGCCAGCAAGAATGTCCACGTCAATGAAAAACTGTTTTTT
many | TRBJ2-7 | TRBV5-6 | TRBD2 | CASSPAMAGGPYEQYF | TGTGCCAGCAGCCCGGCTATGGCGGGGGGGCCGTACGAGCAGTACTTC
many | TRBJ1-2 | TRBV11-2 | TRBD1 | CASSYRQGGGYTF | TGTGCCAGCAGCTACCGACAGGGAGGCGGCTACACCTTC
many | TRBJ2-1 | TRBV6-2/TRBV6-3 | - | CASSSLVEQFF | TGTGCCAGCAGTTCCCTTGTGGAGCAGTTCTTC
many | TRBJ1-6 | TRBV6-1 | TRBD1 | CASSENRDRGHFDSPLHF | TGTGCCAGCAGTGAAAATAGGGACAGGGGGCATTTTGATTCACCCCTCCACTTT
- | TRBJ2-1 | TRBV7-2 | TRBD2 | CASSLGASGGAYNEQFF | TGTGCCAGCAGCTTAGGGGCTAGCGGGGGGGCCTACAATGAGCAGTTCTTC
many | TRBJ2-3 | TRBV3-1 | - | CASSQTLTDTQYF | TGTGCCAGCAGCCAGACTCTAACAGATACGCAGTATTTT
many | TRBJ1-2 | TRBV20-1 | TRBD1 | CSARDSSNYGYTF | TGCAGTGCTCGGGACAGCTCTAACTATGGCTACACCTTC
few | TRBJ1-3 | TRBV18 | - | CASSPTAASIRNTIYF | TGTGCCAGCTCACCAACCGCCGCATCGATCCGAAACACCATATATTTT
many | TRBJ1-1 | TRBV6-1 | TRBD1 | CASNPDRVVTEAFF | TGTGCCAGCAATCCCGACAGGGTGGTCACTGAAGCTTTCTTT
few | TRBJ2-1 | TRBV7-6 | TRBD1 | CASSRQGADYNEQFF | TGTGCCAGCAGCAGACAGGGGGCTGACTACAATGAGCAGTTCTTC
many | TRBJ1-6 | TRBV28 | - | CATISRASYNSPLHF | TGTGCCACCATCTCCCGGGCCTCCTATAATTCACCCCTCCACTTT
many | TRBJ2-4 | TRBV12-3/TRBV12-4 | - | CASSLAERNIQYF | TGTGCCAGCAGTTTAGCAGAGAGGAACATTCAGTACTTC
many | TRBJ1-1 | TRBV5-5 | - | CASSTGQLAEAFF | TGTGCCAGCAGCACCGGACAGCTCGCTGAAGCTTTCTTT
many | TRBJ2-3 | TRBV7-8 | - | CASSMNLDTQYF | TGTGCCAGCAGTATGAACTTGGATACGCAGTATTTT
many | TRBJ2-1 | TRBV7-3 | TRBD2 | CASSPSGGLVEQFF | TGTGCCAGCAGCCCATCGGGGGGGTTGGTTGAGCAGTTCTTC
few | TRBJ2-5 | TRBV7-9 | TRBD2 | CASSLALGRVETQYF | TGTGCCAGCAGCTTAGCGCTGGGGAGGGTAGAGACCCAGTACTTC
few | TRBJ2-5 | TRBV7-2 | - | CASSLGTFVTQYF | TGTGCCAGCAGCCTCGGGACCTTTGTGACCCAGTACTTC
few | TRBJ2-3 | TRBV7-2 | - | CASSFTDSRYTDTQYF | TGTGCCAGCAGCTTCACCGACTCAAGATACACAGATACGCAGTATTTT
many | TRBJ1-5 | TRBV6-1 | - | CASSEIDRQPQHF | TGTGCCAGCAGTGAAATTGACCGGCAGCCCCAGCATTTT
many | TRBJ1-5 | TRBV4-1 | - | CASSQAPGASSQPQHF | TGCGCCAGCAGCCAAGCCCCGGGGGCGTCGAGTCAGCCCCAGCATTTT
- | TRBJ2-7 | TRBV12-3/TRBV12-4 | - | CASSLGLGEQYF | TGTGCCAGCAGTTTAGGGTTGGGCGAGCAGTACTTC
many | TRBJ2-5 | TRBV5-1 | TRBD2 | CASSARTSGGPQETQYF | TGCGCCAGCAGTGCTCGGACTAGCGGGGGCCCACAAGAGACCCAGTACTTC
- | TRBJ2-7 | TRBV29-1 | - | CSVRSSYEQYF | TGCAGCGTACGGTCCTCCTACGAGCAGTACTTC
few | TRBJ2-5 | TRBV4-2 | TRBD2 | CASSQAPSGGLKSQYF | TGTGCCAGCAGCCAAGCACCTAGCGGGGGGTTGAAAAGCCAGTACTTC
many | TRBJ1-6 | TRBV7-3 | - | CASSLKGQGLDNSPLHF | TGTGCCAGCAGCTTAAAGGGGCAGGGGTTAGACAATTCACCCCTCCACTTT